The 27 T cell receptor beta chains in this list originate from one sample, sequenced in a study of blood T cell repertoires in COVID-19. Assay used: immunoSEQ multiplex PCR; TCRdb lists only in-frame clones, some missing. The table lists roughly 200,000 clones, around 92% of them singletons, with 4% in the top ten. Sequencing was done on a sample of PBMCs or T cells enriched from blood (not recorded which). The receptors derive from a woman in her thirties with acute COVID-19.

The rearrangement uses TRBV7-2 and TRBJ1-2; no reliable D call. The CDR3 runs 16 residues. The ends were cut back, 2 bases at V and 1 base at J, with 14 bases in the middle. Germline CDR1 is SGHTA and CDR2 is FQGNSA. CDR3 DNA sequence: TGTGCCAGCAGCTTACCGGCCGAGGACTTTAACTATGGCTACACCTTC. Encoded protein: CASSLPAEDFNYGYTF.

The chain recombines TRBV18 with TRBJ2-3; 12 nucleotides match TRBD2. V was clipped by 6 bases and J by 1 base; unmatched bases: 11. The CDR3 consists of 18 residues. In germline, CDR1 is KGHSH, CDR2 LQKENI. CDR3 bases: TGTGCCAGCTCTCGAACCAAGACTAGCGGGGGTGGCACAGATACGCAGTATTTT. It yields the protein CASSRTKTSGGGTDTQYF.

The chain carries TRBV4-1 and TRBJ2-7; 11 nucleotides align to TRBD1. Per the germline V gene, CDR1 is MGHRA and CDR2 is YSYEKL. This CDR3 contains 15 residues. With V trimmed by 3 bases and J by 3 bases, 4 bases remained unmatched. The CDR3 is CASSHGTGGDYEQYF. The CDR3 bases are TGCGCCAGCAGCCATGGGACAGGGGGAGACTACGAGCAGTACTTC.

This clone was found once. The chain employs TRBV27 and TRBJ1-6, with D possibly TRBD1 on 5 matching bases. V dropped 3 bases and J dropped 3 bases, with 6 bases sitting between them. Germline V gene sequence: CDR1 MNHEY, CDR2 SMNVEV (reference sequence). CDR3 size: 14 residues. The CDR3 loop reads CASSLGLYNSPLHF. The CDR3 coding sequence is TGTGCCAGCAGTTTGGGACTCTATAATTCACCCCTCCACTTT.

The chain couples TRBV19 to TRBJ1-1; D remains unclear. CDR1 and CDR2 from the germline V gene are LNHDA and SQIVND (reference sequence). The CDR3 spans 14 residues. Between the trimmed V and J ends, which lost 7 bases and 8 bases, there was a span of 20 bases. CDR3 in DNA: TGTGCCAGTACGGGAGGAGTACAAAAGGTCGAAGCTTTCTTT. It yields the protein CASTGGVQKVEAFF. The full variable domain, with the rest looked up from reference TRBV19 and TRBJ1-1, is DGGITQSPKYLFRKEGQNVTLSCEQNLNHDAMYWYRQDPGQGLRLIYYSQIVNDFQKGDIAEGYSVSREKKESFPLTVTSAQKNPTAFYLCASTGGVQKVEAFFGQGTRLTVV.

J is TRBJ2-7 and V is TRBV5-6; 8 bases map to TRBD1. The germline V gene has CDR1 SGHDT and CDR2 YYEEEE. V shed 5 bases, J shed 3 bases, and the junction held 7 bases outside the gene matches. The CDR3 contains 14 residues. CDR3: CASRGQAPIYEQYF. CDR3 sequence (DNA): TGTGCCAGCAGGGGACAGGCTCCAATCTACGAGCAGTACTTC. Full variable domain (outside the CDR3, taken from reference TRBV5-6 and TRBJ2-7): DAGVTQSPTHLIKTRGQQVTLRCSPKSGHDTVSWYQQALGQGPQFIFQYYEEEERQRGNFPDRFSGHQFPNYSSELNVNALLLGDSALYLCASRGQAPIYEQYFGPGTRLTVT.

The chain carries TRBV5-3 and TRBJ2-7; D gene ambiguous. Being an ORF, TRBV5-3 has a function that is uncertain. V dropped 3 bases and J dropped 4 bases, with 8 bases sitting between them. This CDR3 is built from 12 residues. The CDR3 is CARSSDLYEQYF. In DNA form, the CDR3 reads TGTGCCAGAAGCTCAGACTTATACGAGCAGTACTTC.

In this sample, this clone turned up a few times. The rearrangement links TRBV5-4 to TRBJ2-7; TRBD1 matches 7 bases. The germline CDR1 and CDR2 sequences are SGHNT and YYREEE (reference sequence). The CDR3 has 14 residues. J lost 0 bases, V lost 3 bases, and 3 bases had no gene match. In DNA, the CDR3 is TGTGCCAGCAGCTCAACAGGGGTCTCCTACGAGCAGTACTTC. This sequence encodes CASSSTGVSYEQYF.

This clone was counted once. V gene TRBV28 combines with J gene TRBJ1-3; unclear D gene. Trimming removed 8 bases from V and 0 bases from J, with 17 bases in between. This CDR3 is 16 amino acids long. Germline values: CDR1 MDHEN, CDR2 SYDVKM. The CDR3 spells CASRPKDFLSGNTIYF. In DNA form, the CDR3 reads TGTGCCAGCCGACCCAAGGACTTCCTCTCTGGAAACACCATATATTTT.

The CDR3 region is CASSPGGRNQPQHF. The CDR3 DNA is TGTGCCAGCAGCCCAGGGGGTCGCAATCAGCCCCAGCATTTT. This chain links TRBV6-5 with TRBJ1-5; 7 nucleotides match TRBD1. V lost 6 bases to trimming and J lost 2 bases; unmatched junction nucleotides: 4. The CDR3 sequence is 14 residues long. The germline V gene encodes CDR1 MNHEY and CDR2 SVGAGI.

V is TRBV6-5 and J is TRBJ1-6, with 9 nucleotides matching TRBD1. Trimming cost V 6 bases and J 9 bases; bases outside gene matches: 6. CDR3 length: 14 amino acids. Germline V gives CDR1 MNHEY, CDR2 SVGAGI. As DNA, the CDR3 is TGTGCCAGCAGCCGCGACAGGGGGAGTTCACCCCTCCACTTT. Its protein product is CASSRDRGSSPLHF.

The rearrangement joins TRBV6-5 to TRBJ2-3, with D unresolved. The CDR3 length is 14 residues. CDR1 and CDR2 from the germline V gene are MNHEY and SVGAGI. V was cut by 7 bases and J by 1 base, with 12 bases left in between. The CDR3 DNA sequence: TGTGCCAGCACTAGGATTCGCGGCACAGATACGCAGTATTTT. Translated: CASTRIRGTDTQYF.

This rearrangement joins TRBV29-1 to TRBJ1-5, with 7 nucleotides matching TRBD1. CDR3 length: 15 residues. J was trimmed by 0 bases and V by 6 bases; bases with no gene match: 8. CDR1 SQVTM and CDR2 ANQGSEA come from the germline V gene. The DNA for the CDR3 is TGCAGCGTCGCAACAACAGGGGATAGCAATCAGCCCCAGCATTTT. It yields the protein CSVATTGDSNQPQHF.

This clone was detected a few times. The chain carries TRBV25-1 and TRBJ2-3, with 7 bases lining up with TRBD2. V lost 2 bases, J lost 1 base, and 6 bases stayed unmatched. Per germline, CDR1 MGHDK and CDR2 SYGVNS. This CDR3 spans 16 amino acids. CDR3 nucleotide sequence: TGTGCCAGCAGTGAAGGCGGGAGACTCGGCACAGATACGCAGTATTTT. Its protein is CASSEGGRLGTDTQYF.

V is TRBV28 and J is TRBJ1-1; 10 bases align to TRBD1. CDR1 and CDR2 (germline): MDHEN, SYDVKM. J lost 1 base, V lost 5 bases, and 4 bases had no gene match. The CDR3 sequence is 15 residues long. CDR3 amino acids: CASSPGDRGNTEAFF. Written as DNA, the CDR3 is TGTGCCAGCAGTCCCGGGGACAGGGGGAACACTGAAGCTTTCTTT.

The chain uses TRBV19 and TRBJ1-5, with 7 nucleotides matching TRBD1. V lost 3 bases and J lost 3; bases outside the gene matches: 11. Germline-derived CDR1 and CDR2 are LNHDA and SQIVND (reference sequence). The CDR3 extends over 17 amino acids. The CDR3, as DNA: TGTGCCAGTAGTATTGCCCAGGTCACAGGGGACAATCAGCCCCAGCATTTT. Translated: CASSIAQVTGDNQPQHF.

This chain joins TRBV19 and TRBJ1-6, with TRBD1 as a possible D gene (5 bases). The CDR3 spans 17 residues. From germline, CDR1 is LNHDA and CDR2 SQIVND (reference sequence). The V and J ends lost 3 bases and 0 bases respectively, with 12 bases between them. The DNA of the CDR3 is TGTGCCAGTAGTATTGGAGGGGCCGCCTCCTATAATTCACCCCTCCACTTT. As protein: CASSIGGAASYNSPLHF.

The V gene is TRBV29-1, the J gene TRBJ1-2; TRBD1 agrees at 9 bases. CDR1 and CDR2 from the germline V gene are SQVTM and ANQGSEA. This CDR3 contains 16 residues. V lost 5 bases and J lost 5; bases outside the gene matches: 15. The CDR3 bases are TGCAGCGTTATAGAACAGGGGGCCCGAGGCCCATATGGCTACACCTTC. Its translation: CSVIEQGARGPYGYTF.

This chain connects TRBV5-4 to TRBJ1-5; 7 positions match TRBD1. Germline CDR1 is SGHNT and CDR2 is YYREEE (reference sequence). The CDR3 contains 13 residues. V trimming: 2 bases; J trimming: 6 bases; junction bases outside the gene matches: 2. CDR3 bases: TGTGCCAGCAGCTTTGACAGGGTTCAGCCCCAGCATTTT. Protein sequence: CASSFDRVQPQHF. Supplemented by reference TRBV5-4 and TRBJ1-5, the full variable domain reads ETGVTQSPTHLIKTRGQQVTLRCSSQSGHNTVSWYQQALGQGPQFIFQYYREEENGRGNFPPRFSGLQFPNYSSELNVNALELDDSALYLCASSFDRVQPQHFGDGTRLSIL.

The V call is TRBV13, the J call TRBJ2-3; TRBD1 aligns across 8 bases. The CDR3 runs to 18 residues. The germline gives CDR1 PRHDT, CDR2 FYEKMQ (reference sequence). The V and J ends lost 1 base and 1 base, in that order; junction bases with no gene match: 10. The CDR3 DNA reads TGTGCCAGCAGCTTAGAGGCAGGGGGCAGAGGACGCACAGATACGCAGTATTTT. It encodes CASSLEAGGRGRTDTQYF.

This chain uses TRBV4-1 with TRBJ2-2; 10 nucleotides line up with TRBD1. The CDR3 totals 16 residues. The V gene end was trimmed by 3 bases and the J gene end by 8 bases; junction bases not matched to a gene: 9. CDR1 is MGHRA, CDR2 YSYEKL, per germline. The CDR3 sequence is CASSQPGQGSLGELFF. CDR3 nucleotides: TGCGCCAGCAGCCAGCCGGGACAGGGGTCTCTAGGGGAGCTGTTTTTT.

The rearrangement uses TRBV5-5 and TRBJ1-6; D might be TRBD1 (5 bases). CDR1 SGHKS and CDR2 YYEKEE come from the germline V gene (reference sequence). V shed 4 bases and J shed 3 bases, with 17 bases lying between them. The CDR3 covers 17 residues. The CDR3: CASSRGYDPNYNSPLHF. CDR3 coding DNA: TGTGCCAGCAGCAGGGGTTACGATCCGAACTATAATTCACCCCTCCACTTT.

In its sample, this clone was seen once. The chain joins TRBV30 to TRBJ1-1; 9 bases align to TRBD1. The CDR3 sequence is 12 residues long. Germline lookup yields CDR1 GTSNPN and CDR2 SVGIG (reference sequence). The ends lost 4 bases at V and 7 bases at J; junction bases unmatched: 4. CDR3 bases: TGTGCCTGGAACAGGGGGCAAGGTGAAGCTTTCTTT. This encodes CAWNRGQGEAFF.

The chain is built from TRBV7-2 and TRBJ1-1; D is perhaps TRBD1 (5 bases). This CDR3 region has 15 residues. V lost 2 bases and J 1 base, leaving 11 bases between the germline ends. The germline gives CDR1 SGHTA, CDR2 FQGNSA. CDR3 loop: CASSLSGGGNTEAFF. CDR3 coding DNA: TGTGCCAGCAGCTTATCCGGCGGGGGGAACACTGAAGCTTTCTTT.

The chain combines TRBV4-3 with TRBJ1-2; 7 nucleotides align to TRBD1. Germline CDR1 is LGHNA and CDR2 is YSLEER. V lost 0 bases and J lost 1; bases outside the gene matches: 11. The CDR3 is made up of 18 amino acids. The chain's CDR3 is CASSQDQGGPGINYGYTF. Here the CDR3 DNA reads TGCGCCAGCAGCCAAGATCAGGGGGGACCTGGAATTAACTATGGCTACACCTTC.

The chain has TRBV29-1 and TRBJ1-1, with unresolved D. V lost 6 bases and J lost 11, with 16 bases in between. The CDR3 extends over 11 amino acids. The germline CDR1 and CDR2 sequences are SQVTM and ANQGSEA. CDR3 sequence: CSVWSLGGAFF. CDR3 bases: TGCAGCGTGTGGAGTTTGGGCGGGGCTTTCTTT. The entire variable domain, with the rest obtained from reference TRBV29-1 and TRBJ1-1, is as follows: SAVISQKPSRDICQRGTSLTIQCQVDSQVTMMFWYRQQPGQSLTLIATANQGSEATYESGFVIDKFPISRPNLTFSTLTVSNMSPEDSSIYLCSVWSLGGAFFGQGTRLTVV.

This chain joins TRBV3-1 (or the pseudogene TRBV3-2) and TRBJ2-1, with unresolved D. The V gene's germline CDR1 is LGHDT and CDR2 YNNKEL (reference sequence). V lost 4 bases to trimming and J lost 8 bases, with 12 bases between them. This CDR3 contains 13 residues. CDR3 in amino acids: CASSPDWSDEQFF. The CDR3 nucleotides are TGTGCCAGCAGCCCCGACTGGAGCGATGAGCAGTTCTTC.